Given below is one TCR beta chain in context. Cohort 3 donors were reported recovered after two negative PCRs, clearance, or symptom resolution. This sample is drawn from a study of blood T cell repertoires in COVID-19. V lost 5 bases to trimming and J lost 0 bases, with 17 bases between them. The V gene's germline CDR1 is MNHNY and CDR2 SVGAGI (reference sequence). The CDR3 runs 17 residues. In the original analysis: Amplification of reference gene primers was used by the study to estimate nucleated cell counts. This table comes from immunoSEQ multiplex PCR, and its TCRdb copy is limited to in-frame clones, with some not included. V and J calls and clone size are as listed in that table; D and trimming were resolved from the DNA. Here the sample spans about 250,000 clones, roughly nine tenths being singletons.

This TCR derives from a woman in her forties or fifties who had recovered from COVID-19. Sequenced material: PBMCs or T cells enriched from blood (not recorded which). The gene calls are TRBV6-6 and TRBJ1-5; tentative D call: TRBD1 (5 bases). CDR3 amino acids: CASSRFGTGDSNQPQHF. DNA of the CDR3: TGTGCCAGCAGTCGATTTGGGACGGGGGATAGCAATCAGCCCCAGCATTTT.